This T cell receptor (beta chain) was identified during a study of shared clonotypes between healthy human individuals. Profiled with immunoSEQ multiplex PCR; TCRdb holds only in-frame clones, not every one. The sample yields more than 2 million clones, 95% seen once. The V gene lost 4 bases and the J gene lost 2 bases, with 7 bases spanning the gap. CDR1 SGHRS and CDR2 YFSETQ come from the germline V gene. The CDR3 spans 13 residues. The TCR originated in a young man in good health. The chain uses TRBV5-1 and TRBJ1-3; D unresolved. Material for sequencing was naive CD4+ T cells sorted from blood. This sample's subset: CD45RA+ positively selected. The CDR3 DNA reads TGCGCCAGCAGCGACACCACTGGAAACACCATATATTTT. It translates to CASSDTTGNTIYF.